Below are 14 T cell receptor beta chains sequenced from a single sample in a study of blood T cell repertoires in COVID-19. Measured with immunoSEQ multiplex PCR; TCRdb has only the in-frame clones, and not every one. The repertoire includes tens of thousands of clones, approximately 80% of them detected once, and approximately 20% sits in the top ten. Sequencing was done on a sample of peripheral blood. These TCRs come from a human donor in a cohort sampled during active COVID-19.

This clone was seen a single time. The chain joins TRBV6-1 to TRBJ2-1; D call uncertain. This CDR3 contains 17 residues. Per germline, CDR1 MNHNS and CDR2 SASEGT. With 4 bases removed from V and 5 bases from J, the gap between germline ends came to 21 bases. The CDR3 nucleotides are TGTGCCAGCAGTGTTGGAATGACAACGCTTTATCACAATGAGCAGTTCTTC. Its protein is CASSVGMTTLYHNEQFF.

The CDR3 sequence is CASSQGRLTYSGNTIYF. The CDR3 DNA reads TGTGCCAGCAGCCAAGGGAGATTGACCTATTCTGGAAACACCATATATTTT. V gene TRBV3-1 (or the pseudogene TRBV3-2) combines with J gene TRBJ1-3; no definite D call. The V end was cut by 1 base, the J end by 1 base, with 14 bases between. CDR3 length: 17 amino acids. Per germline, CDR1 LGHDT and CDR2 YNNKEL (reference sequence).

The chain combines TRBV6-4 with TRBJ2-3; D perhaps matches TRBD2 (5 bases). The V end was cut by 11 bases, the J end by 0 bases, with 9 bases between. CDR3 length: 12 residues. Germline V gene sequence: CDR1 MRHNA, CDR2 SNTAGT. The CDR3 protein is CAETTSTDTQYF. CDR3 sequence (DNA): TGTGCCGAGACTACTAGCACAGATACGCAGTATTTT.

This clone was seen at least ten times. The chain has TRBV1 and TRBJ2-2; the D segment call TRBD1 is taken from the table without a DNA check. TRBV1 is designated a pseudogene. The CDR3 is 19 residues long. The CDR3 nucleotides are TGCACCCTACCAAGAGTGTGGACAGCCGAGGAACAAAACACCGGGGAGCTGTTTTTT. Amino acids: CTLPRVWTAEEQNTGELFF.

The chain is built from TRBV2 and TRBJ2-3, with 13 bases identical to TRBD2. Trimming cost V 6 bases and J 4 bases; bases outside gene matches: 7. The CDR3 totals 16 residues. Germline V gives CDR1 SNHLY, CDR2 FYNNEI. Here the CDR3 reads CASSAETSGGADTQYF. As DNA, the CDR3 is TGTGCCAGCAGCGCTGAAACTAGCGGGGGGGCAGATACGCAGTATTTT.

This chain connects TRBV28 to TRBJ1-6, with a weak D call TRBD1 (5 bases). The CDR3 spans 13 residues. From germline, CDR1 is MDHEN and CDR2 SYDVKM. V lost 9 bases, J lost 5 bases, and 11 bases lay in between. CDR3: CASSQGNNSPLHF. In nucleotides, the CDR3 is TGTGCCAGTTCCCAGGGAAATAATTCACCCCTCCACTTT.

V and J are TRBV5-6 and TRBJ1-1, with D maybe TRBD1 (5 bases). This CDR3 is 11 amino acids long. The germline CDR1 and CDR2 sequences are SGHDT and YYEEEE. The V end was cut by 9 bases, the J end by 6 bases, with 12 bases between. The CDR3 spells CATVRGAEAFF. CDR3 nucleotides: TGTGCCACTGTGCGGGGGGCTGAAGCTTTCTTT.

The table lists this clone with a few counts. The gene calls are TRBV19 and TRBJ1-5, with 8 bases fitting TRBD1. From germline, CDR1 is LNHDA and CDR2 SQIVND (reference sequence). The CDR3 is 15 residues long. J lost 6 bases, V lost 7 bases, and 11 bases had no gene match. The CDR3 sequence: CASTIDRGGSQPQHF. For the CDR3, the DNA is TGTGCCAGTACCATTGACAGGGGCGGTAGTCAGCCCCAGCATTTT.

The chain is built from TRBV15 and TRBJ2-1; 14 bases line up with TRBD2. The CDR3 extends over 16 amino acids. V lost 5 bases and J lost 6; bases outside the gene matches: 6. From germline, CDR1 is LNHNV and CDR2 YYDKDF (reference sequence). This chain's CDR3 is CATSRAGLAGVNEQFF. The DNA of the CDR3 is TGTGCCACCAGCCGGGCGGGACTAGCGGGAGTCAATGAGCAGTTCTTC.

A few counts support this clone. The chain couples TRBV3-1 (or the pseudogene TRBV3-2) to TRBJ1-6; unclear D gene. The germline CDR1 and CDR2 sequences are LGHDT and YNNKEL (reference sequence). The CDR3 covers 17 residues. Trimming removed 4 bases from V and 8 bases from J, with 21 bases in between. The CDR3 DNA is TGTGCCAGCAGCCCGAACTTTTGGGCGGGTGAGGATTCACCCCTCCACTTT. This encodes CASSPNFWAGEDSPLHF.

This clone was counted ten times or more. This chain joins TRBV19 and TRBJ2-1; D may be TRBD1 (6 bases). This CDR3 has 14 amino acids. In germline, CDR1 is LNHDA, CDR2 SQIVND (reference sequence). Trimming shortened V by 4 bases and J by 5 bases, and 12 bases separated the two germline ends. The CDR3 nucleotides are TGTGCCAGTAGTAAGGGACAACTTAACAATGAGCAGTTCTTC. Amino acid sequence: CASSKGQLNNEQFF. The whole variable domain, filled in from reference TRBV19 and TRBJ2-1, reads DGGITQSPKYLFRKEGQNVTLSCEQNLNHDAMYWYRQDPGQGLRLIYYSQIVNDFQKGDIAEGYSVSREKKESFPLTVTSAQKNPTAFYLCASSKGQLNNEQFFGPGTRLTVL.

The DNA of the CDR3 is TGTGCCAGCAGCCAGGTCGCCATAGCGGGGGTGGGGGAGACCCAGTACTTC. It codes for CASSQVAIAGVGETQYF. V gene TRBV3-1 (or the pseudogene TRBV3-2) combines with J gene TRBJ2-5; 9 nucleotides match TRBD2. The J segment lost 5 bases and the V segment lost 3 bases, leaving 13 bases of the junction unmatched. This CDR3 contains 17 residues. Germline CDR1 LGHDT, CDR2 YNNKEL (reference sequence).

V usage is TRBV27 and J usage is TRBJ2-2; 13 nucleotides match TRBD2. The CDR3 is 16 residues long. The V gene end was trimmed by 6 bases and the J gene end by 3 bases; junction bases not matched to a gene: 4. Germline loops: CDR1 MNHEY, CDR2 SMNVEV (reference sequence). CDR3 DNA: TGTGCCAGCAGGACTAGCGGGGGGCTCTACACCGGGGAGCTGTTTTTT. Protein: CASRTSGGLYTGELFF.

The table lists this clone with a count of one. The J gene is TRBJ2-3, the V gene TRBV27; D gene ambiguous. Trimming removed 9 bases at V and 2 bases at J, with 18 bases between. This CDR3 is 15 amino acids long. Germline CDR1 MNHEY, CDR2 SMNVEV (reference sequence). The CDR3 reads CARGPSHPSTDTQYF. The DNA for the CDR3 is TGTGCCAGGGGCCCCTCACATCCATCCACAGATACGCAGTATTTT.